This T cell receptor (beta chain) was identified during a study of a mutant IDH1 vaccine in newly diagnosed glioma. Time point in this sample: week 47, end of study. Doses of 300 ug of mutant IDH1 20-mer peptide were given with topical imiquimod. The CDR3 has 14 amino acids. The germline CDR1 and CDR2 sequences are SGHRS and YFSETQ. Generated by immunoSEQ multiplex PCR, the TCRdb table keeps only in-frame clones and is missing some. The table lists about 94,000 clones, about 90% of them singletons. Study conclusions and caveats: Patients showed vaccine-induced immune responses at a rate of more than 80%.

This clone was seen just once. Its specificity is not known. This specimen consisted of PBMCs, obtained from a glioma patient whose treatment included an IDH1 peptide vaccine. The gene calls are TRBV5-1 and TRBJ2-5; TRBD1 agrees at 9 bases. The DNA end lines up better with TRBJ2-7; the J call may be wrong. This TCR came from a woman aged 45-65 years with glioma. CDR3 nucleotides: TGCGCCAGCAGCTTGACAGGGGGCTTCTACGAGCAGTACTTC. It yields the protein CASSLTGGFYEQYF.